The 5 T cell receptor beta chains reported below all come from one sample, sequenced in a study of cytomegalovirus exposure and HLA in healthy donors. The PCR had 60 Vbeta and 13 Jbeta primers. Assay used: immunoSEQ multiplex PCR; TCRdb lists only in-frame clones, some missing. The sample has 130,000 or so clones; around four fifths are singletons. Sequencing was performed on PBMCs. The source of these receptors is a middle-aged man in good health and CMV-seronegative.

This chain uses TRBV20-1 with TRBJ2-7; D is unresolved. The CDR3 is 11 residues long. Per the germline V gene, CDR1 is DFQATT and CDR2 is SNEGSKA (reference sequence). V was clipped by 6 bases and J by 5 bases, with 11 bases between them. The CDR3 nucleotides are TGCAGTGCCCAGATTACACACGAGCAGTACTTC. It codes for CSAQITHEQYF.

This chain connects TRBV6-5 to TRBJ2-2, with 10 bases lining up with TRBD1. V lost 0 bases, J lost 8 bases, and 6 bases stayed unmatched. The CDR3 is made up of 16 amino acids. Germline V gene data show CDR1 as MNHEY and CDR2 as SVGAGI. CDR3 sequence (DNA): TGTGCCAGCAGTTACTCGGACAGGGGGAGGAAAGGGGAGCTGTTTTTT. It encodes CASSYSDRGRKGELFF.

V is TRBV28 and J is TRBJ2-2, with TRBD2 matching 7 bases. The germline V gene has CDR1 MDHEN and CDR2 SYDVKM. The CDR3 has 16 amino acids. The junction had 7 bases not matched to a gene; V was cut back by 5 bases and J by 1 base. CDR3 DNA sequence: TGTGCCAGCAGTCCCTGGGGACTAAAGAACACCGGGGAGCTGTTTTTT. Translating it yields CASSPWGLKNTGELFF.

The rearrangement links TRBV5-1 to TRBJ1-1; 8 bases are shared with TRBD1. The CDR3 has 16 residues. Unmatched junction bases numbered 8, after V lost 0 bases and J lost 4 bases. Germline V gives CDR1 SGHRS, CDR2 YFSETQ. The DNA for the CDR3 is TGCGCCAGCAGCTTGGATCAGGGGGCTAGATTCACTGAAGCTTTCTTT. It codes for CASSLDQGARFTEAFF.

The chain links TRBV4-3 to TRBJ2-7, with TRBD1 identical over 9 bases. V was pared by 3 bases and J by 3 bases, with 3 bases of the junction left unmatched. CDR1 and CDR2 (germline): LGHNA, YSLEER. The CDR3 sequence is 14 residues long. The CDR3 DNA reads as TGCGCCAGCAGCCAGGGACAGGGAATCTACGAGCAGTACTTC. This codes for CASSQGQGIYEQYF.